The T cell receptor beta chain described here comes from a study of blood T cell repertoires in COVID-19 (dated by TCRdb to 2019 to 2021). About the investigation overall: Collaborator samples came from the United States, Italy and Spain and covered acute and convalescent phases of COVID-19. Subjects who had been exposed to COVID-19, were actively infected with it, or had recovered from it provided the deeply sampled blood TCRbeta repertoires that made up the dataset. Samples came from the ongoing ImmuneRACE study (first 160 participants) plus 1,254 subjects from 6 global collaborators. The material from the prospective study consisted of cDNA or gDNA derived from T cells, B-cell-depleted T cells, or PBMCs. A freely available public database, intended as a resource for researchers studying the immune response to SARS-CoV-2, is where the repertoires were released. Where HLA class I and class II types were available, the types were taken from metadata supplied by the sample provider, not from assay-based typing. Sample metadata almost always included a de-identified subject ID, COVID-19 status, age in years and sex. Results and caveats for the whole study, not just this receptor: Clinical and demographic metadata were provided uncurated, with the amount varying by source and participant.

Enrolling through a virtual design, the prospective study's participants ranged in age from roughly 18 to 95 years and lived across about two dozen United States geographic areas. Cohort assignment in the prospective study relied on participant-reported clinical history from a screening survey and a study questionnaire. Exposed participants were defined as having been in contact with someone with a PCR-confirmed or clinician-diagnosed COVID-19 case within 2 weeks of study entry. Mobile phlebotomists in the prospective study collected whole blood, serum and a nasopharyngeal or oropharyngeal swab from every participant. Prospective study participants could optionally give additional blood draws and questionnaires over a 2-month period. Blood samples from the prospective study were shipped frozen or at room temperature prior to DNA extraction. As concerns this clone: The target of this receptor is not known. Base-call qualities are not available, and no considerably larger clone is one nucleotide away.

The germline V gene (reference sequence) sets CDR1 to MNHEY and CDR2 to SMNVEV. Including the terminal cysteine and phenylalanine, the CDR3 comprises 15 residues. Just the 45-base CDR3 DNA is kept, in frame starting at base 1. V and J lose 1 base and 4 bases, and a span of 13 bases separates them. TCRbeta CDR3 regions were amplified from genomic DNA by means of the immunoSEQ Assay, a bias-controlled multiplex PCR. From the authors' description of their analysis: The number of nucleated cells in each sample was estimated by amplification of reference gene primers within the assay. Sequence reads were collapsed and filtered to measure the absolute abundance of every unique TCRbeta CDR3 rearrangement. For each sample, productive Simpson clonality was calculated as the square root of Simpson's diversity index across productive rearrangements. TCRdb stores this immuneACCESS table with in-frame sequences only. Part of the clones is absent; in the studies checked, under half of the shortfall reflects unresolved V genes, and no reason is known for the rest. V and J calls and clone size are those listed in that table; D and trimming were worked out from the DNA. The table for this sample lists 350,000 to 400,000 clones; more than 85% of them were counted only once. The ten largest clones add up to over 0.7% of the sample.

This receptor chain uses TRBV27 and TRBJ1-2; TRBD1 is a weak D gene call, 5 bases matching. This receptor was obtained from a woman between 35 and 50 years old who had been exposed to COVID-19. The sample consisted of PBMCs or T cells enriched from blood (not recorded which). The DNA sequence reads TGTGCCAGCAGTTTATTCGCCGGGGGTGGCTATGGCTACACCTTC. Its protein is CASSLFAGGGYGYTF.